The T cell receptor (beta chain) under discussion was sequenced for a study of cytomegalovirus exposure and HLA in healthy donors. Study-wide points: Most TCR sequences proved rare, with some public TCRs found in many donors.

Looked up from germline, CDR1 is SNHLY and CDR2 is FYNNEI. Trimming cost V 5 bases and J 2 bases, with 4 bases left between them. This CDR3 is 11 amino acids long. In its sample, this clone was seen a few times. As yet, its antigen is unknown. Assay used: immunoSEQ multiplex PCR; TCRdb lists only in-frame clones, some missing. The sample shows about 170,000 clones, around nine tenths of them seen only once. What was sequenced was PBMCs. This chain links TRBV2 with TRBJ2-7; D remains ambiguous. This receptor was taken from a young woman in good health and CMV-seronegative. CDR3 sequence: CASSPAYEQYF. DNA of the CDR3: TGTGCCAGCAGTCCAGCCTACGAGCAGTACTTC.